This TCR beta chain was observed in a study of T cell responses to AZD1222 COVID-19 vaccine. The CDR3 runs 13 residues. Trimming cost V 6 bases and J 11 bases, with 16 bases left between them. Germline V gene sequence: CDR1 MNHEY, CDR2 SMNVEV (reference sequence). TCRdb keeps only in-frame clones here, not all; method: immunoSEQ multiplex PCR. The sample includes some 170,000 clones, 90% to 95% of them seen just once. V is TRBV27 and J is TRBJ1-4; weak D call: TRBD1 (6 bases). The sequence derives from an adult in good health. Here the sequenced sample was peripheral blood, taken on day 0 of AZD1222 vaccination. CDR3 region: CASSSNRGGKLFF. The CDR3, as DNA: TGTGCCAGCAGCTCGAACCGGGGGGGCAAACTGTTTTTT.